Reported below is one TCR beta chain. The germline CDR1 and CDR2 sequences are SGHRS and YFSETQ. The CDR3 is 18 amino acids. V shed 0 bases, J shed 6 bases, and the junction held 17 bases outside the gene matches. Measured with immunoSEQ multiplex PCR; TCRdb has only the in-frame clones, and not every one. This table has hundreds of thousands of clones, roughly 86% appearing once. The sample belongs to a study of blood T cell repertoires in COVID-19. The chain couples TRBV5-1 to TRBJ1-1; 7 bases line up with TRBD1. The sequence was obtained from a woman aged 25 to 39 with COVID-19, enrolled during active disease. What was sequenced was peripheral blood. The CDR3 DNA is TGCGCCAGCAGCTTGGGAATTCTACCGACAGGGTATAGGGCTGAAGCTTTCTTT. As protein: CASSLGILPTGYRAEAFF.